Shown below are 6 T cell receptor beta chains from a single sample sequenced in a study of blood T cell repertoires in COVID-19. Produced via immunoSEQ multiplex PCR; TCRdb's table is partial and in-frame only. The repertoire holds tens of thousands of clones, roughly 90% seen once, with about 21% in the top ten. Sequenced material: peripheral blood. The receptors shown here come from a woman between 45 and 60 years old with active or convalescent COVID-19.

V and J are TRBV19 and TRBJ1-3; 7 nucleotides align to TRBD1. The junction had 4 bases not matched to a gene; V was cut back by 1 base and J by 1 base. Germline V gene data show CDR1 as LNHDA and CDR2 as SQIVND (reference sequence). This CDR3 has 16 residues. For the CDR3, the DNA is TGTGCCAGTAGTATAGGTAGGGGGCGGTCTGGAAACACCATATATTTT. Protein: CASSIGRGRSGNTIYF.

CDR3: CASSHYTGTGRSPLHF. The CDR3 DNA is TGTGCCAGCAGCCACTATACCGGGACAGGGCGCTCACCCCTCCACTTT. The chain joins TRBV3-1 (or the pseudogene TRBV3-2) to TRBJ1-6; 9 nucleotides align to TRBD1. Trimming removed 3 bases from V and 10 bases from J; junction bases left unmatched: 10. Germline V CDR1 and CDR2: LGHDT, YNNKEL (reference sequence). This CDR3 is 16 amino acids long.

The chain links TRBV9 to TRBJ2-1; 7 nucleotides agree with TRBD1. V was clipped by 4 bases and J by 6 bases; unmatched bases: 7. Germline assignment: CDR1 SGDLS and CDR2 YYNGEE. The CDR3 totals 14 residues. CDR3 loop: CASSTRTGSNEQFF. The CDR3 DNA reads TGTGCCAGCAGCACCCGGACAGGATCCAATGAGCAGTTCTTC.

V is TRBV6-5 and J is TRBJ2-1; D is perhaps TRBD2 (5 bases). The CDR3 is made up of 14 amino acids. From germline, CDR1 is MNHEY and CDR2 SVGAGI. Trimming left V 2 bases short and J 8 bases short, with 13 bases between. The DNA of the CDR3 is TGTGCCAGCAGTTACGGGAGTAGGGATTATGAGCAGTTCTTC. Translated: CASSYGSRDYEQFF.

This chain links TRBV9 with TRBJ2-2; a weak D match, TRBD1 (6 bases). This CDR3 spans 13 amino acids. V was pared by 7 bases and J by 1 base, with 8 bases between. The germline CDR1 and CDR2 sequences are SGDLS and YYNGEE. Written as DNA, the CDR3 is TGTGCCAGCGGGACACTGAACACCGGGGAGCTGTTTTTT. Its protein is CASGTLNTGELFF.

This chain's CDR3 is CASSIWTSGYNEQFF. CDR3 nucleotides: TGTGCCAGTAGTATATGGACTAGCGGCTACAATGAGCAGTTCTTC. J is TRBJ2-1 and V is TRBV19; 10 bases agree with TRBD2. Germline loops: CDR1 LNHDA, CDR2 SQIVND (reference sequence). Trimming at V came to 2 bases and at J to 3 bases, leaving 1 base not matched to a gene. The CDR3 consists of 15 residues. The full variable domain, with the rest looked up from reference TRBV19 and TRBJ2-1, is DGGITQSPKYLFRKEGQNVTLSCEQNLNHDAMYWYRQDPGQGLRLIYYSQIVNDFQKGDIAEGYSVSREKKESFPLTVTSAQKNPTAFYLCASSIWTSGYNEQFFGPGTRLTVL.